This TCR beta chain came from a study of tumour-infiltrating T cells in Burkitt lymphoma. Study at large: Patients covered every epidemiological subtype of Burkitt lymphoma. Repertoire clonality predicted overall and progression-free survival. Study observations and caveats: Several public clonotypes recurred in numerous Burkitt lymphoma patients.

Clones were read by immunoSEQ multiplex PCR, and TCRdb kept only the in-frame ones, dropping some. The sample contains over a thousand clones, more than 96% of which appear only once. On this clone: What it recognizes is unknown.

V shed 8 bases, J shed 8 bases, and the junction held 6 bases outside the gene matches. This CDR3 has 12 amino acids. In germline, CDR1 is GTSNPN, CDR2 SVGIG (reference sequence). The sequenced material came from tumor tissue. The chain links TRBV30 to TRBJ2-1; TRBD2 matches 10 bases. The sequence came from a human donor with Burkitt lymphoma. CDR3 bases: TGTGCCCAAGCGGGGGGGTTTTATGAGCAGTTCTTC. It codes for CAQAGGFYEQFF.